This T cell receptor (beta chain) was captured in a study of spatial heterogeneity in lung cancer. Notes on the study in general: Higher tumor mutation counts went along with higher counts of expanded intratumoral alpha and beta TCRs.

TCRdb recomputed calls from the 5' RACE reads with MiXCR, one row per CDR3 protein. The repertoire holds about 13,000 distinct CDR3 sequences, with less than 8% as singletons. Time point indicated: sample taken at primary tumor resection. This CDR3 is 14 amino acids long. V lost 2 bases and J lost 9, with 14 bases in between. Germline assignment: CDR1 MNHNY and CDR2 SVGAGI (reference sequence). This clonotype was seen ten or more times. Its antigen is as yet unknown. This receptor was taken from a female donor with early-stage non-small cell lung cancer. This chain connects TRBV6-6 to TRBJ2-1; the D gene is possibly TRBD1 (5 bases). The input for sequencing was lung tumor tissue, taken at surgery. CDR3 region: CASSYGQRSSEQFF. The DNA for the CDR3 is TGTGCCAGCAGTTACGGACAACGCTCTAGTGAGCAGTTCTTC.